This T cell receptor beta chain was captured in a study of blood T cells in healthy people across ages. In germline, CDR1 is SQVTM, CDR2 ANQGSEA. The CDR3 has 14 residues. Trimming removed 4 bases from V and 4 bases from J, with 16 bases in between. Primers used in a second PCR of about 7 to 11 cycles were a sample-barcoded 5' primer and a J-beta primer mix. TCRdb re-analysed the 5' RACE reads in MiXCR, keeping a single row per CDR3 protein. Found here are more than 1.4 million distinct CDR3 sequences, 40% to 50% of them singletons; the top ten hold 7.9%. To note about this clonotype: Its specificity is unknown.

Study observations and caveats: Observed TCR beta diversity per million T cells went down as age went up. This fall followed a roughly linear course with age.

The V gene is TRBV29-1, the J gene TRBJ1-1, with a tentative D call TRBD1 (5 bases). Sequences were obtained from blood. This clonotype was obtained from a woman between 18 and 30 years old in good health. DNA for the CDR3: TGCAGCGTTGGGCCCATGGGTAGGGGCACTGAAGCTTTCTTT. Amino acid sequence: CSVGPMGRGTEAFF.